The rows below give T cell receptor beta chains drawn from one sample of a study of blood T cell repertoires in COVID-19. Method: immunoSEQ multiplex PCR; TCRdb's copy keeps in-frame clones and lacks some. Found here are 150,000 to 180,000 clones, over 75% of them singletons; the top ten hold 0.6% to 0.65%. The sample consisted of peripheral blood. These receptors were obtained from a man between 60 and 75 years old with COVID-19, enrolled during active disease. Both conserved end residues are part of each CDR3. D genes are given only for firm matches. Size values are once, few and many counts, or a class for expanded clones, and some rows have none.

CDR3 protein: CASSLNLGTGGEKLFF
CDR3 DNA: TGCGCCAGCAGCCTTAACCTCGGGACAGGAGGAGAAAAACTGTTTTTT
clone size: .
D gene: TRBD1
J gene: TRBJ1-4
V gene: TRBV4-3

CDR3 protein: CASSLGGESSYNEQFF
CDR3 DNA: TGTGCCAGCAGCCTCGGGGGGGAGAGCTCCTACAATGAGCAGTTCTTC
clone size: .
D gene: TRBD2
J gene: TRBJ2-1
V gene: TRBV5-4

CDR3 protein: CASSTRDRGQNQPQHF
CDR3 DNA: TGTGCCAGTAGTACCCGGGACAGGGGGCAGAATCAGCCCCAGCATTTT
clone size: .
D gene: TRBD1
J gene: TRBJ1-5
V gene: TRBV19

CDR3 protein: CAWTKTGNTEAFF
CDR3 DNA: TGTGCCTGGACCAAGACAGGGAACACTGAAGCTTTCTTT
clone size: .
D gene: .
J gene: TRBJ1-1
V gene: TRBV30

CDR3 protein: CASSPQGLAGTDTQYF
CDR3 DNA: TGTGCCAGCTCACCACAGGGACTAGCGGGGACAGATACGCAGTATTTT
clone size: .
D gene: TRBD2
J gene: TRBJ2-3
V gene: TRBV18

CDR3 protein: CASSWDTTYEQYF
CDR3 DNA: TGTGCCAGCAGTTGGGACACGACCTACGAGCAGTACTTC
clone size: once
D gene: .
J gene: TRBJ2-7
V gene: TRBV12-3/TRBV12-4

CDR3 protein: CASSPHVASVNEQFF
CDR3 DNA: TGTGCCAGCAGCCCTCACGTCGCTTCAGTCAATGAGCAGTTCTTC
clone size: once
D gene: .
J gene: TRBJ2-1
V gene: TRBV7-8

CDR3 protein: CASRADRYGYTF
CDR3 DNA: TGTGCCAGCAGAGCCGACAGATATGGCTACACCTTC
clone size: .
D gene: .
J gene: TRBJ1-2
V gene: TRBV2

CDR3 protein: CASSQGEVAGLYNEQFF
CDR3 DNA: TGCGCCAGCAGCCAAGGGGAGGTAGCGGGACTATACAATGAGCAGTTCTTC
clone size: .
D gene: TRBD2
J gene: TRBJ2-1
V gene: TRBV4-1

CDR3 protein: CASSLGGAGTAQETQYF
CDR3 DNA: TGTGCCAGCAGCTTAGGTGGAGCCGGGACAGCCCAAGAGACCCAGTACTTC
clone size: few
D gene: TRBD1
J gene: TRBJ2-5
V gene: TRBV11-3

CDR3 protein: CASSPYLGLAGERETQYF
CDR3 DNA: TGTGCCAGCAGCCCTTATTTGGGACTAGCGGGAGAAAGGGAGACCCAGTACTTC
clone size: .
D gene: TRBD2
J gene: TRBJ2-5
V gene: TRBV7-2

CDR3 protein: CASSPGTSGGHEQFF
CDR3 DNA: TGTGCCAGCAGCCCCGGGACTAGCGGGGGTCATGAGCAGTTCTTC
clone size: once
D gene: TRBD2
J gene: TRBJ2-1
V gene: TRBV7-9

CDR3 protein: CASSQRNQGNTIYF
CDR3 DNA: TGTGCCAGCAGCCAAAGAAACCAGGGAAACACCATATATTTT
clone size: few
D gene: .
J gene: TRBJ1-3
V gene: TRBV7-2

CDR3 protein: CAGGSPLSGANVLTF
CDR3 DNA: TGTGCCGGAGGGAGCCCTTTATCTGGGGCCAACGTCCTGACTTTC
clone size: once
D gene: .
J gene: TRBJ2-6
V gene: TRBV6-5

CDR3 protein: CASSLRPGTGGSDTQYF
CDR3 DNA: TGTGCCAGCAGTTTGCGCCCCGGGACAGGGGGGTCAGATACGCAGTATTTT
clone size: .
D gene: TRBD1
J gene: TRBJ2-3
V gene: TRBV27

CDR3 protein: CASSIRVGLANQPQHF
CDR3 DNA: TGTGCCAGTAGTATCCGGGTGGGGCTTGCCAATCAGCCCCAGCATTTT
clone size: .
D gene: .
J gene: TRBJ1-5
V gene: TRBV19

CDR3 protein: CASSGQGGTEAFF
CDR3 DNA: TGCGCCAGCAGTGGACAGGGAGGCACTGAAGCTTTCTTT
clone size: .
D gene: TRBD1
J gene: TRBJ1-1
V gene: TRBV10-1

CDR3 protein: CASSSGLANEQFF
CDR3 DNA: TGTGCCAGCAGCTCAGGACTAGCAAATGAGCAGTTCTTC
clone size: once
D gene: TRBD2
J gene: TRBJ2-1
V gene: TRBV11-2

CDR3 protein: CASSPGLGANGYTF
CDR3 DNA: TGTGCCAGCTCACCGGGATTAGGGGCCAATGGCTACACCTTC
clone size: .
D gene: .
J gene: TRBJ1-2
V gene: TRBV18

CDR3 protein: CATSRVRTVNTEAFF
CDR3 DNA: TGTGCCACCAGCCGCGTCAGGACAGTGAACACTGAAGCTTTCTTT
clone size: once
D gene: .
J gene: TRBJ1-1
V gene: TRBV15

CDR3 protein: CASSQARSYNSPLHF
CDR3 DNA: TGTGCCAGTAGTCAGGCACGCTCCTATAATTCACCCCTCCACTTT
clone size: .
D gene: .
J gene: TRBJ1-6
V gene: TRBV19

CDR3 protein: CASSFQGAGNAEAFF
CDR3 DNA: TGTGCCAGCAGCTTCCAAGGGGCAGGGAACGCTGAAGCTTTCTTT
clone size: once
D gene: .
J gene: TRBJ1-1
V gene: TRBV7-2

CDR3 protein: CASSKGLAESDEQFF
CDR3 DNA: TGTGCCAGCAGCAAAGGACTAGCGGAAAGCGATGAGCAGTTCTTC
clone size: .
D gene: TRBD2
J gene: TRBJ2-1
V gene: TRBV11-3

CDR3 protein: CASSPPRTGLNEQFF
CDR3 DNA: TGTGCCAGCAGCCCGCCGAGGACAGGGCTCAATGAGCAGTTCTTC
clone size: .
D gene: TRBD1
J gene: TRBJ2-1
V gene: TRBV6-5

CDR3 protein: CASSLTSGGSDTQYF
CDR3 DNA: TGTGCCAGCAGCCTGACTAGCGGGGGGTCAGATACGCAGTATTTT
clone size: .
D gene: TRBD2
J gene: TRBJ2-3
V gene: TRBV3-1/TRBV3-2

CDR3 protein: CASTLMVDTEAFF
CDR3 DNA: TGCGCCAGCACCCTAATGGTGGACACTGAAGCTTTCTTT
clone size: .
D gene: .
J gene: TRBJ1-1
V gene: TRBV5-1

CDR3 protein: CASSFRQGRETQYF
CDR3 DNA: TGTGCCAGCAGTTTCAGACAGGGCAGGGAGACCCAGTACTTC
clone size: .
D gene: TRBD1
J gene: TRBJ2-5
V gene: TRBV28

CDR3 protein: CASSLGHWNTEAFF
CDR3 DNA: TGTGCCAGCAGCTTAGGTCACTGGAACACTGAAGCTTTCTTT
clone size: .
D gene: .
J gene: TRBJ1-1
V gene: TRBV11-2

CDR3 protein: CASSYGARDRPINEQFF
CDR3 DNA: TGTGCCAGCAGTTACGGGGCGCGGGACAGGCCGATTAATGAGCAGTTCTTC
clone size: .
D gene: TRBD1
J gene: TRBJ2-1
V gene: TRBV6-2/TRBV6-3

CDR3 protein: CASSATGLYGYTF
CDR3 DNA: TGTGCCAGCAGCGCTACAGGTCTCTATGGCTACACCTTC
clone size: .
D gene: .
J gene: TRBJ1-2
V gene: TRBV6-5

CDR3 protein: CASSEGRSATNEKLFF
CDR3 DNA: TGTGCCAGCAGTGAAGGGAGGTCTGCAACTAATGAAAAACTGTTTTTT
clone size: .
D gene: .
J gene: TRBJ1-4
V gene: TRBV2

CDR3 protein: CASSLRESYNEQFF
CDR3 DNA: TGTGCCAGCAGCTTACGGGAGAGCTACAATGAGCAGTTCTTC
clone size: .
D gene: .
J gene: TRBJ2-1
V gene: TRBV11-2

CDR3 protein: CASSLVAGELYNEQFF
CDR3 DNA: TGTGCCAGCAGCTTAGTGGCGGGAGAGCTCTACAATGAGCAGTTCTTC
clone size: once
D gene: TRBD2
J gene: TRBJ2-1
V gene: TRBV7-2

CDR3 protein: CASSFDRDLYEQYF
CDR3 DNA: TGTGCCAGCAGCTTCGACAGGGATCTCTACGAGCAGTACTTC
clone size: .
D gene: TRBD1
J gene: TRBJ2-7
V gene: TRBV7-8

CDR3 protein: CASTDSHTNQPQHF
CDR3 DNA: TGTGCCAGCACGGACAGTCATACCAATCAGCCCCAGCATTTT
clone size: .
D gene: .
J gene: TRBJ1-5
V gene: TRBV2

CDR3 protein: CASRVGQQSNYGYTF
CDR3 DNA: TGTGCCAGTAGGGTGGGACAGCAATCTAACTATGGCTACACCTTC
clone size: once
D gene: TRBD1
J gene: TRBJ1-2
V gene: TRBV19

CDR3 protein: CASSGGSGGGTDTQYF
CDR3 DNA: TGTGCCAGCAGTGGTGGTAGCGGGGGGGGCACAGATACGCAGTATTTT
clone size: once
D gene: TRBD2
J gene: TRBJ2-3
V gene: TRBV2

CDR3 protein: CASSSGQGTFGQPQHF
CDR3 DNA: TGTGCCAGCAGCTCCGGACAGGGTACTTTCGGTCAGCCCCAGCATTTT
clone size: .
D gene: TRBD1
J gene: TRBJ1-5
V gene: TRBV5-8

CDR3 protein: CATRASVGAGDTQYF
CDR3 DNA: TGTGCCACCCGAGCTAGCGTCGGGGCGGGCGATACGCAGTATTTT
clone size: .
D gene: .
J gene: TRBJ2-3
V gene: TRBV6-5

CDR3 protein: CASSSGWSEAFF
CDR3 DNA: TGTGCCAGCAGTTCCGGGTGGTCTGAAGCTTTCTTT
clone size: .
D gene: .
J gene: TRBJ1-1
V gene: TRBV6-2/TRBV6-3

CDR3 protein: CASSAQSVISVYEQYF
CDR3 DNA: TGTGCCAGCAGCGCCCAGAGCGTAATATCAGTCTACGAGCAGTACTTC
clone size: .
D gene: .
J gene: TRBJ2-7
V gene: TRBV9

CDR3 protein: CASSWTGENTEAFF
CDR3 DNA: TGTGCCAGCAGTTGGACAGGAGAGAACACTGAAGCTTTCTTT
clone size: .
D gene: TRBD1
J gene: TRBJ1-1
V gene: TRBV6-5

CDR3 protein: CASSPPAWQGDSNTEAFF
CDR3 DNA: TGCGCCAGCAGCCCCCCCGCTTGGCAAGGAGACTCGAACACTGAAGCTTTCTTT
clone size: .
D gene: .
J gene: TRBJ1-1
V gene: TRBV4-1

CDR3 protein: CASSQDRVSSYEQYF
CDR3 DNA: TGCGCCAGCAGCCAAGACAGGGTAAGCTCCTACGAGCAGTACTTC
clone size: .
D gene: .
J gene: TRBJ2-7
V gene: TRBV4-3

CDR3 protein: CASRSQGAIYF
CDR3 DNA: TGTGCCAGCAGATCTCAGGGTGCCATATATTTT
clone size: .
D gene: .
J gene: TRBJ1-3
V gene: TRBV12-3/TRBV12-4

CDR3 protein: CASSLTGRQPQHF
CDR3 DNA: TGTGCCAGCAGTTTGACAGGCCGGCAGCCCCAGCATTTT
clone size: few
D gene: .
J gene: TRBJ1-5
V gene: TRBV27

CDR3 protein: CASSTIPGTGGRGTEAFF
CDR3 DNA: TGTGCCAGTAGTACGATCCCCGGGACAGGGGGCCGGGGCACTGAAGCTTTCTTT
clone size: .
D gene: TRBD1
J gene: TRBJ1-1
V gene: TRBV19

CDR3 protein: CASSKEIRYGGGETKNIQYF
CDR3 DNA: TGTGCCAGCAGCAAAGAGATCAGGTATGGGGGAGGTGAGACCAAAAACATTCAGTACTTC
clone size: .
D gene: .
J gene: TRBJ2-4
V gene: TRBV21-1

CDR3 protein: CASTATGSGGYTF
CDR3 DNA: TGTGCCAGCACCGCGACAGGGTCGGGGGGCTACACCTTC
clone size: .
D gene: TRBD1
J gene: TRBJ1-2
V gene: TRBV6-5

CDR3 protein: CASSSDRQRSSPLHF
CDR3 DNA: TGTGCCAGCAGTTCTGACAGGCAAAGGTCCTCACCCCTCCACTTT
clone size: .
D gene: .
J gene: TRBJ1-6
V gene: TRBV28

CDR3 protein: CASSYGVLGGYTF
CDR3 DNA: TGTGCCAGCAGTTACGGGGTCCTAGGTGGCTACACCTTC
clone size: .
D gene: .
J gene: TRBJ1-2
V gene: TRBV28

CDR3 protein: CASSQDGSSGTRNEQFF
CDR3 DNA: TGTGCCAGCAGCCAAGACGGGTCTAGCGGGACCCGCAATGAGCAGTTCTTC
clone size: .
D gene: TRBD2
J gene: TRBJ2-1
V gene: TRBV4-2

CDR3 protein: CASSEHRGDGFPLNQPQHF
CDR3 DNA: TGTGCCAGCAGTGAGCACAGGGGAGACGGGTTCCCCTTGAATCAGCCCCAGCATTTT
clone size: .
D gene: TRBD1
J gene: TRBJ1-5
V gene: TRBV6-1